One and the same sample provided the 14 T cell receptor beta chains below, sequenced in a study of identical twins. MiXCR was run by TCRdb on the 5' RACE reads, yielding one entry per CDR3 protein. The sample carries just under 650,000 distinct CDR3 sequences, about 7.1% recorded once. The data also belong to a second study, concerning yellow fever vaccine responses in identical twins.

The sequencing input was PBMCs. The source of these receptors is a young woman in good health.

V usage is TRBV11-2 and J usage is TRBJ2-5, with 8 bases fitting TRBD1. Trimming removed 3 bases from V and 4 bases from J; junction bases left unmatched: 7. Germline loops: CDR1 SGHAT, CDR2 FQNNGV. This CDR3 has 15 residues. The CDR3 DNA reads as TGTGCCAGCAGCTTGAGTCAGGGGGCAGGAGAGACCCAGTACTTC. It codes for CASSLSQGAGETQYF.

This clonotype was counted at least ten times. V usage is TRBV28 and J usage is TRBJ2-3, with 9 bases aligning to TRBD2. CDR1 and CDR2 from the germline V gene are MDHEN and SYDVKM. Trimming cost V 3 bases and J 2 bases; bases outside gene matches: 6. This CDR3 comprises 16 residues. CDR3 amino acids: CASSFAGGRVTDTQYF. The CDR3 region has the DNA TGTGCCAGCAGTTTTGCGGGAGGGCGGGTCACAGATACGCAGTATTTT.

Of note for this clonotype: A much larger clone lies one base from this, so it may be a read error. This chain joins TRBV7-2 and TRBJ2-3; 7 bases agree with TRBD2. The germline V gene has CDR1 SGHTA and CDR2 FQGNSA. This CDR3 region has 14 residues. Losses at the gene ends were 5 bases for V and 3 bases for J; bases not matched to a gene: 5. This CDR3 reads CASSHSRGTDTQYF. The CDR3 nucleotides read TGTGCCAGCAGCCACTCGCGGGGGACAGATACGCAGTATTTT.

This clonotype was picked up many times. J is TRBJ2-3 and V is TRBV15; TRBD1 agrees at 8 bases. Germline trimming cut 2 bases from V and 4 bases from J; bases unmatched to any gene: 17. Germline V gene data show CDR1 as LNHNV and CDR2 as YYDKDF (reference sequence). The CDR3 is made up of 19 amino acids. The DNA of the CDR3 is TGTGCCACCAGCAGAATACAAAGCACAGGGGGTAAGGGGGCAGATACGCAGTATTTT. It yields the protein CATSRIQSTGGKGADTQYF.

This clonotype was recorded a few times. The chain uses TRBV5-5 and TRBJ2-2; 10 bases are shared with TRBD2. Germline V gives CDR1 SGHKS, CDR2 YYEKEE (reference sequence). This CDR3 comprises 15 residues. Trimming removed 2 bases from V and 4 bases from J; junction bases left unmatched: 2. The DNA of the CDR3 is TGTGCCAGCAGCTTTCTAGCGGGAGCCACCGGGGAGCTGTTTTTT. Its translation: CASSFLAGATGELFF.

The rearrangement links TRBV14 to TRBJ2-1, with 7 bases lining up with TRBD1. CDR1 and CDR2 from the germline V gene are SGHDN and FVKESK. This CDR3 is 12 amino acids long. V lost 3 bases, J lost 8 bases, and 1 base stayed unmatched. The CDR3 bases are TGTGCCAGCAGCCAGCAGGGGGATGAGCAGTTCTTC. The encoded protein is CASSQQGDEQFF.

This clonotype occurred a few times. The chain recombines TRBV4-2 with TRBJ2-6; 8 bases map to TRBD2. Germline V lookup: CDR1 LGHNA, CDR2 YNFKEQ. This CDR3 contains 19 residues. Trimming removed 0 bases from V and 3 bases from J; junction bases left unmatched: 10. The CDR3 DNA reads TGTGCCAGCAGCCAAGATCTTTCGGGAGGGCCGGGTGGGGCCAACGTCCTGACTTTC. It yields the protein CASSQDLSGGPGGANVLTF.

This clonotype was counted ten times or more. The CDR3 DNA sequence: TGCGCCAGCAGCTTGGCCTGGCGGGGGGAGAACACCGGGGAGCTGTTTTTT. Protein sequence: CASSLAWRGENTGELFF. The rearrangement uses TRBV5-1 and TRBJ2-2, with 8 bases lining up with TRBD2. The CDR3 totals 17 residues. CDR1 and CDR2 from the germline V gene are SGHRS and YFSETQ. The ends lost 0 bases at V and 1 base at J; junction bases unmatched: 5.

The chain uses TRBV20-1 and TRBJ1-1; tentative D call: TRBD1 (5 bases). Trimming pared 3 bases from V and 0 bases from J, leaving 11 bases between. There are 14 residues in the CDR3. Germline V CDR1 and CDR2: DFQATT, SNEGSKA (reference sequence). Here the CDR3 DNA reads TGCAGTGCTAGTCCGGGGACCATGAACACTGAAGCTTTCTTT. Amino acid sequence: CSASPGTMNTEAFF.

The CDR3 region has the DNA TGTGCCAGCAGTCTTGGAAGCGGATGGGATACGCAGTATTTT. This sequence encodes CASSLGSGWDTQYF. The V call is TRBV12-3 or TRBV12-4, the J call TRBJ2-3; perhaps TRBD2 as D (5 bases). The ends were cut back, 5 bases at V and 6 bases at J, with 15 bases in the middle. The CDR3 extends over 14 amino acids.

This clonotype was seen a single time. The chain links TRBV20-1 to TRBJ2-2; D unclear. The ends were cut back, 4 bases at V and 8 bases at J, with 14 bases in the middle. Looked up from germline, CDR1 is DFQATT and CDR2 is SNEGSKA (reference sequence). This CDR3 contains 13 residues. The CDR3 DNA reads TGCAGTGCTACCAGCAATAACGAGGGGGAGCTGTTTTTT. Amino acids: CSATSNNEGELFF.

This clonotype has at least ten counts. CDR3 sequence reads: CASSLYSSGSSTDTQYF. DNA of the CDR3: TGTGCCAGCAGTTTATACTCTAGCGGGAGTAGCACAGATACGCAGTATTTT. The rearrangement joins TRBV28 to TRBJ2-3, with 10 positions matching TRBD2. The germline V gene has CDR1 MDHEN and CDR2 SYDVKM. The CDR3 extends over 17 amino acids. Losses at the gene ends were 1 base for V and 0 bases for J; bases not matched to a gene: 4.

This clonotype was detected many times. The chain combines TRBV6-5 with TRBJ1-4; D possibly corresponds to TRBD1 (5 bases). Germline loops: CDR1 MNHEY, CDR2 SVGAGI. This CDR3 comprises 12 residues. V lost 0 bases to trimming and J lost 11 bases, with 7 bases between them. In DNA form, the CDR3 reads TGTGCCAGCAGTTACTCGGGGGGGAAACTGTTTTTT. Its protein is CASSYSGGKLFF.

V gene TRBV12-3 or TRBV12-4 combines with J gene TRBJ1-2; no reliable D call. This CDR3 is built from 12 residues. Trimming removed 5 bases from V and 8 bases from J, with 12 bases in between. The CDR3 DNA sequence: TGTGCCAGCAGTACGGCGCGGGTCGGCTACACCTTC. Its protein product is CASSTARVGYTF.